This T cell receptor (beta chain) was recorded in a study of T cell responses to AZD1222 COVID-19 vaccine. Whole-study findings and limits: Breadth and depth of Spike-specific TCRs rose after two AZD1222 doses.

Sequenced by immunoSEQ multiplex PCR; TCRdb stores in-frame clones only, minus some. The data hold over 100,000 clones, with roughly 93% observed a single time. In the case of this clone: Antigen unknown.

In germline, CDR1 is KGHDR, CDR2 SFDVKD. Between the trimmed V and J ends, which lost 12 bases and 1 base, there was a span of 11 bases. This CDR3 contains 12 residues. This sample comprised peripheral blood, obtained on day 0 of AZD1222 vaccination. This sequence originates from an adult in good health. The chain combines TRBV24-1 with TRBJ2-5; D is unclear. CDR3 DNA sequence: TGTGCCTCGGGCGTAACCCAAGAGACCCAGTACTTC. This codes for CASGVTQETQYF.